This T cell receptor (beta chain) was sequenced for a study of CD4 T cells in relation to SARS-CoV-2 and coronaviruses. Overall study context: The negative reference was HIV-1 Nef peptide pool or peptide-free culture. The HLA restriction of the shared crossreactive spike epitopes was mapped.

V lost 11 bases and J lost 9, with 16 bases in between. Germline-derived CDR1 and CDR2 are SEHNR and FQNEAQ (reference sequence). The CDR3 is 11 residues long. Points on this clone: Its antigen is unidentified.

TCRdb's copy holds only in-frame clones and misses some; the assay was immunoSEQ multiplex PCR. This table holds around 25,000 clones, about three quarters found once. Unexposed donor CD4+ T cells date from 2011-2018, before the COVID-19 pandemic. The cells were cultured for around ten days before CD4+ T cells were isolated. Testing used SARS-CoV-2 S/N and four cold-coronavirus spikes on unexposed-donor CD4+ T cells, cells permitting. The sequence was obtained from a human donor in good health. Sequencing used CD4+ T cells from PBMCs, cultured in vitro. The genes are TRBV7-9 and TRBJ1-1; tentative D call: TRBD1 (5 bases). The CDR3 is CAGELGRQAFF. CDR3 coding DNA: TGTGCCGGGGAATTGGGACGCCAAGCTTTCTTT. The whole variable domain, filled in from reference TRBV7-9 and TRBJ1-1, reads DTGVSQNPRHKITKRGQNVTFRCDPISEHNRLYWYRQTLGQGPEFLTYFQNEAQLEKSRLLSDRFSAERPKGSFSTLEIQRTEQGDSAMYLCAGELGRQAFFGQGTRLTVV.